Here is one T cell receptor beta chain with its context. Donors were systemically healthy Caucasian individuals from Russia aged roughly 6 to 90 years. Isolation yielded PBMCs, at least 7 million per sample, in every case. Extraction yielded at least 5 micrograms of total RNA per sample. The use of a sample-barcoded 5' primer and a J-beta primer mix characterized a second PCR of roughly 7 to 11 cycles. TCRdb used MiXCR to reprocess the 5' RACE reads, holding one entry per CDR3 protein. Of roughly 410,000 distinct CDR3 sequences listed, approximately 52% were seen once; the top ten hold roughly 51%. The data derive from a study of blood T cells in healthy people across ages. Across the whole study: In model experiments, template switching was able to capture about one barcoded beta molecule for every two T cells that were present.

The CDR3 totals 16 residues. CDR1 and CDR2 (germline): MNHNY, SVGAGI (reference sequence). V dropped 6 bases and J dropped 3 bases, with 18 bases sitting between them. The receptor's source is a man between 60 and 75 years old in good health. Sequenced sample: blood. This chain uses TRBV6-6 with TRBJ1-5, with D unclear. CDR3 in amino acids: CASRPSGRTYNQPQHF. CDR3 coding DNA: TGTGCCAGCAGACCCTCAGGAAGAACCTACAATCAGCCCCAGCATTTT.